Presented here are 16 T cell receptor beta chains from one specimen sequenced in a study of identifying expanded T cells in peripheral blood. Sequencing was performed with immunoSEQ multiplex PCR; in TCRdb, only in-frame clones are kept and a portion is missing. The data hold about 130,000 clones, with around 88% observed a single time. Material: blood. Every receptor here comes from a person between 18 and 75 years old in good health.

V gene TRBV4-3 combines with J gene TRBJ2-4; 7 bases are a match to TRBD2. Germline V gives CDR1 LGHNA, CDR2 YSLEER. Germline trimming cut 0 bases from V and 0 bases from J; bases unmatched to any gene: 5. The CDR3 consists of 17 residues. The CDR3 region has the DNA TGCGCCAGCAGCCAAGAAGGAAGCGGGGTAGCCAAAAACATTCAGTACTTC. Translated: CASSQEGSGVAKNIQYF.

The CDR3 spells CASSVLRGRDLMNTEAFF. Written as DNA, the CDR3 is TGTGCCAGCAGCGTCCTTCGGGGCAGGGACCTTATGAACACTGAAGCTTTCTTT. V gene TRBV9 combines with J gene TRBJ1-1; possibly TRBD1 for D (5 bases). Per germline, CDR1 SGDLS and CDR2 YYNGEE. The V gene lost 2 bases and the J gene lost 0 bases, with 20 bases spanning the gap. This CDR3 region has 18 residues.

This CDR3 is CASSGTDNYGYTF. The CDR3 DNA follows: TGTGCCAGTTCCGGGACAGACAACTATGGCTACACCTTC. The chain uses TRBV2 and TRBJ1-2; 7 bases are a match to TRBD1. CDR3 length: 13 residues. Germline V gene sequence: CDR1 SNHLY, CDR2 FYNNEI. Trimming removed 9 bases from V and 2 bases from J; junction bases left unmatched: 6.

V gene TRBV7-8 combines with J gene TRBJ2-7; D assignment may be TRBD1 or TRBD2 (5 bases each). This CDR3 contains 14 residues. The germline V gene has CDR1 SGHVS and CDR2 FQNEAQ. The V end lost 5 bases, the J end lost 6 bases, and 17 bases lay between the germline ends. The CDR3 DNA follows: TGTGCCAGCAGCGACCCACGAGGGGCACCCGAGCAGTACTTC. It is translated as CASSDPRGAPEQYF.

The chain carries TRBV30 and TRBJ2-6, with D possibly being TRBD1 or TRBD2 (6 bases each). Trimming took off 4 bases at V and 0 bases at J, with 13 bases between the two ends. Germline V gene data show CDR1 as GTSNPN and CDR2 as SVGIG (reference sequence). This CDR3 spans 16 amino acids. CDR3 nucleotide sequence: TGTGCCTGGATTGGTGGGGGGCTCTCTGGGGCCAACGTCCTGACTTTC. This sequence encodes CAWIGGGLSGANVLTF.

In this sample, this clone turned up once. The chain has TRBV5-1 and TRBJ1-3; TRBD1 is a possible D gene (6 bases). The length of the CDR3 is 15 residues. The germline gives CDR1 SGHRS, CDR2 YFSETQ. The V end lost 0 bases, the J end lost 9 bases, and 16 bases lay between the germline ends. The CDR3 DNA reads TGCGCCAGCAGCTTGGAGGGACAACGCTCCGGCACCATATATTTT. It specifies CASSLEGQRSGTIYF.

The chain uses TRBV5-1 and TRBJ2-2, with a weak D call TRBD2 (6 bases). The CDR3 covers 14 residues. Germline CDR1 and CDR2: SGHRS and YFSETQ. The germline V and J ends were trimmed by 10 bases and 5 bases, with 18 bases remaining between them. The CDR3 loop reads CACAGGANTGELFF. The CDR3 DNA reads TGCGCCTGCGCCGGAGGGGCTAATACCGGGGAGCTGTTTTTT.

The rearrangement links TRBV13 to TRBJ2-3; D may be TRBD2 (5 bases). The CDR3 extends over 17 amino acids. V dropped 5 bases and J dropped 1 base, with 19 bases sitting between them. In germline, CDR1 is PRHDT, CDR2 FYEKMQ (reference sequence). CDR3 sequence reads: CASSPRLGSVGTDTQYF. CDR3 nucleotides: TGTGCCAGCAGCCCGCGTCTTGGGAGCGTCGGCACAGATACGCAGTATTTT.

This clone was counted once. This chain links TRBV28 with TRBJ2-7, with D perhaps TRBD2 (7 bases). CDR1 and CDR2 (germline): MDHEN, SYDVKM. The V end was cut by 6 bases, the J end by 0 bases, with 15 bases between. There are 15 residues in the CDR3. CDR3 loop: CASSSPRGGSYEQYF. CDR3 bases: TGTGCCAGCAGCTCTCCGAGGGGGGGCTCCTACGAGCAGTACTTC.

The rearrangement uses TRBV28 and TRBJ2-3, with 7 bases aligning to TRBD2. This CDR3 has 14 residues. Trimming at V came to 7 bases and at J to 2 bases, leaving 6 bases not matched to a gene. Germline CDR1 is MDHEN and CDR2 is SYDVKM. The CDR3 DNA is TGTGCCAGCAAAGAGGGAGGGTCCACAGATACGCAGTATTTT. This translates into CASKEGGSTDTQYF.

The chain links TRBV5-1 to TRBJ2-7; TRBD1 matches at 9 bases. V dropped 3 bases and J dropped 2; count of bases not matched to a gene: 6. The germline V gene has CDR1 SGHRS and CDR2 YFSETQ. The CDR3 loop spans 15 amino acids. CDR3 nucleotide sequence: TGCGCCAGCAGCTCCGACAGGACAGGGGCCTACGAGCAGTACTTC. Translated: CASSSDRTGAYEQYF.

Concerning this clone itself: Different DNA sequences within this sample yield the same CDR3. The rearrangement joins TRBV7-2 to TRBJ2-3; D ambiguous. Per the germline V gene, CDR1 is SGHTA and CDR2 is FQGNSA. This CDR3 is built from 11 residues. V lost 0 bases, J lost 6 bases, and 1 base lay in between. CDR3 sequence reads: CASSLADTQYF. CDR3 DNA sequence: TGTGCCAGCAGCTTAGCCGATACGCAGTATTTT.

CDR3 residues: CASSYSGAGDYGYTF. The CDR3 nucleotides are TGTGCCAGCAGTTACTCCGGGGCTGGGGACTATGGCTACACCTTC. The chain has TRBV6-6 and TRBJ1-2; TRBD1 is a possible D gene (5 bases). The CDR3 consists of 15 residues. V was pared by 0 bases and J by 3 bases, with 11 bases between. Looked up from germline, CDR1 is MNHNY and CDR2 is SVGAGI (reference sequence).

CDR3 DNA: TGTGCTAGTGGTTTGGTACTCGGGACGGAAACCTACGAGCAGTACTTC. This gives the protein CASGLVLGTETYEQYF. The chain employs TRBV12-5 and TRBJ2-7; either TRBD1 or TRBD2 may supply D (5 bases each). The germline V gene encodes CDR1 LGHNT and CDR2 FRNRAP. The length of the CDR3 is 16 residues. V was shortened by 0 bases and J by 2 bases, with 14 bases between the two germline ends.

This clone was detected only a few times. This chain links TRBV4-3 with TRBJ1-5, with D unresolved. V was pared by 0 bases and J by 6 bases, with 9 bases between. The CDR3 consists of 14 residues. From germline, CDR1 is LGHNA and CDR2 YSLEER. CDR3 sequence reads: CASSQEAGVQPQHF. The CDR3 DNA sequence: TGCGCCAGCAGCCAAGAAGCAGGAGTTCAGCCCCAGCATTTT.

V and J are TRBV29-1 and TRBJ2-3; 11 positions match TRBD2. The CDR3 runs 15 residues. Trimming removed 4 bases from V and 0 bases from J; junction bases left unmatched: 3. Germline loops: CDR1 SQVTM, CDR2 ANQGSEA. The CDR3 here is CSVGRTSGSTDTQYF. In DNA form, the CDR3 reads TGCAGCGTTGGGAGGACTAGCGGGAGCACAGATACGCAGTATTTT.